The source of this T cell receptor (beta chain) is a study of cytomegalovirus exposure and HLA in healthy donors. About the research overall: The study's early data release held tens of millions of unique TCRs from HLA-typed donors. Findings and limits, study-wide: It was likely that a cluster of highly shared sequence variants was a sequencing artifact.

PCR was performed using 60 Vbeta and 13 Jbeta primers. Sequencing was performed with immunoSEQ multiplex PCR; in TCRdb, only in-frame clones are kept and a portion is missing. The sample yields some 57,000 clones, 70% to 80% seen once. This clone was observed once. Its antigen is unidentified. The sample taken for sequencing was PBMCs. The receptor was isolated from a woman aged 55-70 years in good health and CMV-seropositive.

DNA for the CDR3: TGCGCCAGCAGTGAGTTCAGGAACTACAATGAGCAGTTCTTC. Protein: CASSEFRNYNEQFF. The chain carries TRBV10-1 and TRBJ2-1; D is undetermined. The CDR3 covers 14 residues. V was clipped by 1 base and J by 3 bases, with 7 bases between them. CDR1 and CDR2 from the germline V gene are WNHNN and SYGVQD (reference sequence).